The present T cell receptor (beta chain) was sequenced within a study of T cells in Graves' hyperthyroidism and ophthalmopathy. In this sample, this clonotype turned up many times. PBMCs stemmed from about 9.7 ml fresh peripheral blood. Amplified TCR beta CDR3 regions came from RNA transcripts. First-round RT-PCR targeting the TCR CDR3 was performed with the HTBI primer set. TCRdb re-analysed the multiplex PCR reads in MiXCR, keeping a single row per CDR3 protein. The table includes 500,000 to 800,000 distinct CDR3 sequences, about 14% detected once. Input material: blood. This clonotype was sampled from a woman in her forties or fifties with Graves' ophthalmopathy.

CDR3 sequence (DNA): TGCAGTGCCGGACAGGGTGGCGGAATGAACACTGAAGCTTTCTTT. Amino acids: CSAGQGGGMNTEAFF. V and J are TRBV20-1 and TRBJ1-1, with 8 bases aligning to TRBD1. Germline trimming cut 6 bases from V and 0 bases from J; bases unmatched to any gene: 9. Germline CDR1 is DFQATT and CDR2 is SNEGSKA (reference sequence). The CDR3 totals 15 residues.